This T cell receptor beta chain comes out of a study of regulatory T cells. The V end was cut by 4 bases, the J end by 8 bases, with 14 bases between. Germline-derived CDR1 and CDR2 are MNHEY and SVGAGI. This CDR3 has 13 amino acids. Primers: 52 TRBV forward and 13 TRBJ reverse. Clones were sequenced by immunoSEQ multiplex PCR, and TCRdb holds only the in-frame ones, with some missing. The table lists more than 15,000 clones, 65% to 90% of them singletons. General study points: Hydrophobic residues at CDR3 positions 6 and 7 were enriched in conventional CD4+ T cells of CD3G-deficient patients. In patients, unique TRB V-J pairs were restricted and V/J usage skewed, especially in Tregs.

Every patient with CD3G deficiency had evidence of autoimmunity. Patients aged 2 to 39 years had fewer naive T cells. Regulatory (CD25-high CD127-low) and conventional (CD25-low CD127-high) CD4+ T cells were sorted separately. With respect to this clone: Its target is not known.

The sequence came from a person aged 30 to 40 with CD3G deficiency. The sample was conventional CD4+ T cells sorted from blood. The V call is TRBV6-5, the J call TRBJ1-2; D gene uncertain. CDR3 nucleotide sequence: TGTGCCAGCAGTTCCACGTCCCGAGGAGGCTACACCTTC. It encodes CASSSTSRGGYTF.